A single sample gave rise to the 3 T cell receptor beta chains below, sequenced in a study of shared clonotypes between healthy human individuals (dated by TCRdb to between 2020 and 2021). Library construction relied on the immunoSEQ multiplex PCR assay. The immuneACCESS repertoire file appears here via TCRdb, limited to in-frame rearrangements. These files lack a portion of the clones; in checked studies, under half of the deficit traces to unresolved V genes, and the cause of the others is not known. In this sample the table shows around 350,000 clones, around 70% of which occur a single time. The ten largest clones represent over 9.5% of the sample. The sample taken for sequencing was memory CD4+ T cells sorted from blood. The sample's cell subset or site label is to be understood as: CD45RA-negative fraction. These receptors were collected from a man aged 25-45 years in good health.

The chain links TRBV6-5 to TRBJ2-6; D not certain. Germline V gene lookup returns CDR1 MNHEY and CDR2 SVGAGI. Trimming stripped 2 bases from V and 4 bases from J, with 9 bases between. The CDR3 loop spans 15 amino acids. This chain's CDR3 is CASSYNPEGANVLTF. As DNA, the CDR3 is TGTGCCAGCAGTTACAACCCAGAGGGGGCCAACGTCCTGACTTTC.

This clone showed up just a few times. The V and J genes are TRBV9 and TRBJ1-2; 11 bases map to TRBD1. Germline V CDR1 and CDR2: SGDLS, YYNGEE. The CDR3 totals 13 residues. The V and J ends lost 3 bases and 8 bases, in that order; junction bases with no gene match: 3. CDR3 coding DNA: TGTGCCAGCAGCGGGACAGGGGGCGCGGGCTACACCTTC. It specifies CASSGTGGAGYTF.

This clone occurred a few times. The chain joins TRBV5-4 to TRBJ2-5, with 7 nucleotides matching TRBD1. V shed 3 bases, J shed 5 bases, and the junction held 7 bases outside the gene matches. CDR1 is SGHNT, CDR2 YYREEE, per germline (reference sequence). This CDR3 has 14 amino acids. The CDR3 loop reads CASSWIGGGETQYF. For the CDR3, the DNA is TGTGCCAGCAGCTGGATAGGGGGCGGGGAGACCCAGTACTTC.